This T cell receptor beta chain was recovered during a study of blood T cell repertoires in COVID-19. At the level of the study: Researchers got acute and convalescent COVID-19 samples from the United States, Italy and Spain.

Sequenced by immunoSEQ multiplex PCR; TCRdb stores in-frame clones only, minus some. The sample consists of about 220,000 clones, around 80% of them appearing once. Germline V gene sequence: CDR1 SGHRS, CDR2 YFSETQ. The length of the CDR3 is 15 residues. Concerning this clone itself: An end of the junction does not agree with germline; a read error may underlie this.

The receptor was isolated from a woman in her forties or fifties with acute or convalescent COVID-19. Sequencing used peripheral blood. The rearrangement joins TRBV5-1 to TRBJ2-5; the match to TRBD2 covers 8 bases. Here the CDR3 reads CARSLGRRGGETQYF. The CDR3 DNA follows: TGCGCCCGCAGCTTGGGGCGCCGGGGGGGGGAGACCCAGTACTTC.